This T cell receptor (beta chain) derives from a study of Ad26.COV2.S vaccination and SARS-CoV-2 variants. Germline V CDR1 and CDR2: SNHLY, FYNNEI. The CDR3 consists of 13 residues. V lost 5 bases and J 6 bases, leaving 13 bases between the germline ends. Measured with immunoSEQ multiplex PCR; TCRdb has only the in-frame clones, and not every one. This table holds 400,000 to 450,000 clones, around 92% found once. The sample's treatment: roughly 18 received Ad26.COV2.S at low or high dose, single or two shots; about 5 received placebo; per-sample allocation not given. Specimens were obtained on day 63 following the first vaccine or placebo injection.

This receptor was obtained from a person between 18 and 65 years old who received the Ad26.COV2.S COVID-19 vaccine or a placebo. The specimen comprised peripheral blood, sampled in a trial of Ad26.COV2.S vaccine versus placebo. This rearrangement joins TRBV2 to TRBJ1-1; perhaps TRBD1 as D (5 bases). The CDR3 here is CASSSGWGAEAFF. The CDR3, as DNA: TGTGCCAGCAGTTCAGGGTGGGGCGCTGAAGCTTTCTTT.